Sequencing of this TCR beta chain was carried out in a study of early T cells in non-severe SARS-CoV-2 infection. About the study: With bulk RNA from unsorted whole blood as input, sequencing yielded unpaired chains. Study-wide results and limits: Anti-spike CD8 responses were favored by VDJdb matching, which missed private and CD4 specificities.

Germline CDR1 and CDR2: MNHEY and SVGEGT. This CDR3 region has 14 residues. With 7 bases removed from V and 4 bases from J, the gap between germline ends came to 16 bases. Each single cDNA molecule received a unique molecular identifier. One entry per CDR3 protein, called by TCRdb with MiXCR from the 5' RACE reads. The sample includes 50,000 to 65,000 distinct CDR3 sequences, around 8.9% of them seen just once. In this sample, this clonotype turned up many times. Its antigen is unidentified. The chain carries TRBV6-2 or TRBV6-3 and TRBJ2-5; a weak D match, TRBD2 (6 bases). The sample was whole blood. This receptor was obtained from an adult who was a healthcare worker with PCR-confirmed SARS-CoV-2 infection or an uninfected control (not recorded which). The CDR3 nucleotides read TGTGCCAGCAATCCTCGGTTGGGGGGAGAGACCCAGTACTTC. It yields the protein CASNPRLGGETQYF.